This T cell receptor (beta chain) was identified during a study of CD8+CD57+ T cells in acquired aplastic anemia. Study-level background: Sorted CD4+ and CD8+ cells gave a mean 3.2 ug DNA, range roughly 0.2 to 27.4 ug. Study-wide points: Roughly 28 was the count of CD8+ CDR3 sequences that patients shared with controls. The study found no significant CD8+ Simpson's diversity difference between patients and controls.

Sequencing involved patients with CD8+CD57+ cell expansion previously shown by flow cytometry. Patient blood was sampled before any therapy had been received. With V trimmed by 0 bases and J by 3 bases, 7 bases remained unmatched. From germline, CDR1 is LNHNV and CDR2 YYDKDF (reference sequence). This CDR3 region has 16 residues. This clonotype was picked up many times. Its antigen remains unknown. It was genomic DNA that served as the template for profiling TCR beta VDJ and CDR3. TCRdb re-called the reads with MiXCR, one entry per CDR3 protein. The table includes hundreds of thousands of distinct CDR3 sequences, around 30% detected once.

Material: sorted CD4+, CD8+, or CD8+CD57+ T cells (not recorded which) from PBMCs. The clonotype was recovered from a human donor with aplastic anemia. The chain uses TRBV15 and TRBJ2-7; 8 bases match TRBD2. Here the CDR3 DNA reads TGTGCCACCAGCAGAGATCTCCTAGCGGGTAGCTACGAGCAGTACTTC. It specifies CATSRDLLAGSYEQYF.